The 26 T cell receptor beta chains presented below share a single source sample, sequenced in a study of blood T cell repertoires in COVID-19. Profiling relied on immunoSEQ multiplex PCR, and the TCRdb table lists in-frame clones only, not all of them. The profile shows fewer than 250,000 clones, under 85% of them singletons. Sequencing was done on a sample of PBMCs or T cells enriched from blood (not recorded which). The origin of the receptors is a man in his sixties who had recovered from COVID-19.

The genes are TRBV4-3 and TRBJ1-6; D uncertain. V dropped 0 bases and J dropped 14 bases, with 8 bases sitting between them. The germline gives CDR1 LGHNA, CDR2 YSLEER. The CDR3 covers 12 residues. This CDR3 is CASSQDGRALHF. The CDR3 DNA reads as TGCGCCAGCAGCCAAGATGGTCGGGCCCTCCACTTT.

V is TRBV20-1 and J is TRBJ1-2; 9 nucleotides align to TRBD1. The CDR3 contains 15 residues. CDR1 is DFQATT and CDR2 is SNEGSKA in the germline V gene (reference sequence). Trimming removed 3 bases from V and 8 bases from J; junction bases left unmatched: 13. The DNA for the CDR3 is TGCAGTGCTAGTCTGAACGGACAGGGGATGGGAGGCTACACCTTC. Its protein product is CSASLNGQGMGGYTF.

V gene TRBV6-2 or TRBV6-3 combines with J gene TRBJ2-7; possibly TRBD2 for D (6 bases). Per germline, CDR1 MNHEY and CDR2 SVGEGT. The length of the CDR3 is 14 residues. The V end was cut by 5 bases, the J end by 1 base, with 12 bases between. Here the CDR3 reads CASSHRLGSYEQYF. In DNA, the CDR3 is TGTGCCAGCAGTCATCGACTAGGATCCTACGAGCAGTACTTC.

The chain joins TRBV3-1 (or the pseudogene TRBV3-2) to TRBJ1-5; 9 nucleotides line up with TRBD1. This CDR3 spans 15 amino acids. With 5 bases clipped from V and 3 bases from J, the junction kept 5 bases outside the gene matches. Germline V gene sequence: CDR1 LGHDT, CDR2 YNNKEL (reference sequence). The CDR3 DNA reads TGTGCCAGCAGCAGGGGACAGGGCCTCAATCAGCCCCAGCATTTT. Residues: CASSRGQGLNQPQHF.

The chain combines TRBV11-3 with TRBJ2-1; 11 bases match TRBD2. With V trimmed by 3 bases and J by 10 bases, 8 bases remained unmatched. The CDR3 extends over 15 amino acids. In germline, CDR1 is SGHNT, CDR2 YENEEA. The CDR3 region is CASSFELAGAREQFF. The CDR3 nucleotides read TGTGCCAGCAGCTTCGAACTAGCGGGGGCGAGGGAGCAGTTCTTC.

J is TRBJ2-3 and V is TRBV5-8, with D perhaps matching TRBD2 (6 bases). CDR3 length equals 15 residues. Germline V CDR1 and CDR2: SGHTS, YDEGEE. V lost 6 bases and J 1 base, leaving 15 bases between the germline ends. The CDR3 nucleotides read TGTGCCAGCACGACCCGAGGCGGGGGCACAGATACGCAGTATTTT. It translates to CASTTRGGGTDTQYF.

This sequence joins TRBV9 and TRBJ2-2, with D possibly TRBD1 on 6 matching bases. Per the germline V gene, CDR1 is SGDLS and CDR2 is YYNGEE. CDR3 length: 15 amino acids. Trimming shortened V by 4 bases and J by 0 bases, and 10 bases separated the two germline ends. The chain's CDR3 is CASSPRTANTGELFF. CDR3 sequence (DNA): TGTGCCAGCAGCCCCCGGACAGCGAACACCGGGGAGCTGTTTTTT.

The chain links TRBV4-2 to TRBJ2-4; 7 bases agree with TRBD1. Germline CDR1 reads LGHNA; CDR2 reads YNFKEQ. The CDR3 sequence is 15 residues long. V gave up 1 base and J gave up 7 bases; unmatched junction bases: 7. CDR3 loop: CASSQVPTGQNIQYF. DNA of the CDR3: TGTGCCAGCAGCCAAGTACCGACAGGGCAGAACATTCAGTACTTC.

V and J are TRBV7-9 and TRBJ1-3; 7 bases are shared with TRBD1. V shed 5 bases and J 2 bases; nucleotides not matched to a gene: 6. Germline V gives CDR1 SEHNR, CDR2 FQNEAQ (reference sequence). The CDR3 totals 15 residues. The CDR3, as DNA: TGTGCCAGCAGCGCAACAGGGGTAACTGGAAACACCATATATTTT. It translates to CASSATGVTGNTIYF.

J is TRBJ1-5 and V is TRBV19; the match to TRBD1 covers 7 bases. The germline gives CDR1 LNHDA, CDR2 SQIVND (reference sequence). With V trimmed by 4 bases and J by 0 bases, 12 bases remained unmatched. This CDR3 contains 18 residues. CDR3 bases: TGTGCCAGTAGTAAGAAGGGGGCAACTGGGAGTAGCAATCAGCCCCAGCATTTT. This sequence encodes CASSKKGATGSSNQPQHF.

The genes are TRBV7-8 and TRBJ1-2, with unresolved D. V shed 6 bases and J shed 7 bases, with 12 bases lying between them. Germline V gene lookup returns CDR1 SGHVS and CDR2 FQNEAQ. CDR3 size: 12 residues. CDR3 region: CASSFSSVGYTF. The CDR3 DNA is TGTGCCAGCAGTTTCTCGAGCGTTGGCTACACCTTC.

This sequence joins TRBV3-1 (or the pseudogene TRBV3-2) and TRBJ2-3; TRBD2 aligns across 8 bases. The CDR3 runs to 15 residues. Germline CDR1 LGHDT, CDR2 YNNKEL (reference sequence). V gave up 1 base and J gave up 4 bases; unmatched junction bases: 4. The DNA of the CDR3 is TGTGCCAGCAGCCAAGTCTCGGGGGGGTCAGATACGCAGTATTTT. Amino acid sequence: CASSQVSGGSDTQYF.

V is TRBV7-2 and J is TRBJ2-7; 9 nucleotides align to TRBD2. This CDR3 is built from 17 residues. The junction had 10 bases not matched to a gene; V was cut back by 0 bases and J by 4 bases. Germline V gene data show CDR1 as SGHTA and CDR2 as FQGNSA. CDR3 coding DNA: TGTGCCAGCAGCTTAGCGGGGTTAGCGGGGGATCCTTACGAGCAGTACTTC. Translation gives CASSLAGLAGDPYEQYF.

The chain joins TRBV6-5 to TRBJ1-2; weak D call: TRBD1 (5 bases). Germline V lookup: CDR1 MNHEY, CDR2 SVGAGI. Between the trimmed V and J ends, which lost 11 bases and 1 base, there was a span of 17 bases. This CDR3 spans 14 amino acids. DNA of the CDR3: TGTGCCTCCTACATTTCGGGGGTTAACTATGGCTACACCTTC. Translating gives CASYISGVNYGYTF.

This chain connects TRBV6-5 to TRBJ1-1; 9 bases are shared with TRBD1. J was trimmed by 10 bases and V by 6 bases; bases with no gene match: 9. This CDR3 region has 13 residues. Germline V gives CDR1 MNHEY, CDR2 SVGAGI. The CDR3 bases are TGTGCCAGCAGGGGAACCGGGACAGGGACAGCTTTCTTT. Encoded protein: CASRGTGTGTAFF.

The rearrangement links TRBV24-1 to TRBJ2-3, with a weak D call TRBD1 (5 bases). The germline V gene has CDR1 KGHDR and CDR2 SFDVKD. CDR3 length: 15 amino acids. The germline V and J ends were trimmed by 3 bases and 0 bases, with 9 bases remaining between them. This CDR3 is CATSDPQGSTDTQYF. CDR3 bases: TGTGCCACCAGTGATCCTCAGGGTAGCACAGATACGCAGTATTTT.

The chain combines TRBV9 with TRBJ1-2, with unresolved D. CDR3 size: 16 residues. Germline CDR1 is SGDLS and CDR2 is YYNGEE. Trimming stripped 2 bases from V and 8 bases from J, with 22 bases between. DNA of the CDR3: TGTGCCAGCAGCGTTTCATTCCAGCGGGATTTGGGGGGCTACACCTTC. This codes for CASSVSFQRDLGGYTF. Full variable domain (remainder filled in from reference TRBV9 and TRBJ1-2): DSGVTQTPKHLITATGQRVTLRCSPRSGDLSVYWYQQSLDQGLQFLIQYYNGEERAKGNILERFSAQQFPDLHSELNLSSLELGDSALYFCASSVSFQRDLGGYTFGSGTRLTVV.

This clone is a singleton in its sample. V is TRBV19 and J is TRBJ1-2; 9 bases fit TRBD1. The junction had 6 bases not matched to a gene; V was cut back by 3 bases and J by 4 bases. CDR1 LNHDA and CDR2 SQIVND come from the germline V gene (reference sequence). CDR3 length equals 15 residues. The DNA for the CDR3 is TGTGCCAGTAGTATGGGGACAGGGTCGATCTATGGCTACACCTTC. The encoded protein is CASSMGTGSIYGYTF.

In regard to this clone: Within the sample, other DNA sequences also encode this same CDR3. The rearrangement links TRBV6-5 to TRBJ2-5, with a tentative D call TRBD1 (5 bases). Germline values: CDR1 MNHEY, CDR2 SVGAGI. Trimming pared 6 bases from V and 4 bases from J, leaving 6 bases between. This CDR3 is built from 11 residues. The CDR3 reads CASSQGETQYF. DNA for the CDR3: TGTGCCAGCAGCCAGGGAGAGACCCAGTACTTC.

This chain links TRBV5-6 with TRBJ2-7; TRBD1 agrees at 7 bases. V lost 4 bases, J lost 4 bases, and 14 bases stayed unmatched. Germline-derived CDR1 and CDR2 are SGHDT and YYEEEE. This CDR3 comprises 16 residues. The CDR3 region is CASSRNPGGFTYEQYF. The CDR3 coding sequence is TGTGCCAGCAGCCGAAATCCAGGGGGATTTACTTACGAGCAGTACTTC.

This chain joins TRBV5-1 and TRBJ1-1; a weak D match, TRBD1 (6 bases). Germline CDR1 reads SGHRS; CDR2 reads YFSETQ. V was cut by 4 bases and J by 1 base, with 11 bases left in between. The CDR3 runs 14 residues. Here the CDR3 reads CASSERTANTEAFF. The CDR3 DNA follows: TGCGCCAGCAGCGAGAGGACAGCGAACACTGAAGCTTTCTTT.

The rearrangement uses TRBV5-1 and TRBJ2-2; 9 nucleotides match TRBD1. The CDR3 is 18 residues long. Trimming removed 4 bases from V and 3 bases from J; junction bases left unmatched: 13. CDR1 is SGHRS, CDR2 YFSETQ, per germline. This CDR3 reads CASSPGQGRRSHTGELFF. DNA of the CDR3: TGCGCCAGCAGCCCCGGACAGGGGCGTCGGAGTCACACCGGGGAGCTGTTTTTT.

The genes are TRBV19 and TRBJ1-4; 7 bases are shared with TRBD1. Germline CDR1 and CDR2: LNHDA and SQIVND (reference sequence). The CDR3 extends over 15 amino acids. V dropped 5 bases and J dropped 3; count of bases not matched to a gene: 6. The CDR3: CASSPPGQPNEKLFF. The CDR3 nucleotides are TGTGCCAGTAGTCCGCCGGGACAGCCTAATGAAAAACTGTTTTTT.

The chain carries TRBV3-1 (or the pseudogene TRBV3-2) and TRBJ1-1, with a tentative D call TRBD1 (5 bases). Germline CDR1 is LGHDT and CDR2 is YNNKEL (reference sequence). The CDR3 is made up of 13 amino acids. Trimming removed 3 bases from V and 4 bases from J, with 9 bases in between. CDR3 sequence reads: CASSHRESTEAFF. The CDR3 DNA follows: TGTGCCAGCAGCCACAGGGAAAGCACTGAAGCTTTCTTT.

The gene calls are TRBV11-2 and TRBJ1-2; no clear D gene. The V gene's germline CDR1 is SGHAT and CDR2 FQNNGV. This CDR3 is 15 amino acids long. Trimming took off 3 bases at V and 3 bases at J, with 14 bases between the two ends. CDR3 coding DNA: TGTGCCAGCAGCTTCAACAGAGAAACTTACTATGGCTACACCTTC. It specifies CASSFNRETYYGYTF.

The chain's CDR3 is CASSGLNEKLFF. DNA of the CDR3: TGTGCCAGCTCAGGACTCAATGAAAAACTGTTTTTT. V and J are TRBV18 and TRBJ1-4, with no clear D. This CDR3 region has 12 residues. CDR1 and CDR2 from the germline V gene are KGHSH and LQKENI. V gave up 5 bases and J gave up 5 bases, with 6 bases separating them.